This T cell receptor (beta chain) was captured by sequencing in a study of human T cells and chemical hapten exposure. This clonotype showed up just a few times. The antigen remains undetermined. Study results and caveats: TCRs above 1 in 1000 frequency stayed constant with DPC sensitization.

The germline V gene has CDR1 SGHVS and CDR2 FNYEAQ. CDR3 size: 15 residues. V lost 0 bases, J lost 4 bases, and 13 bases lay in between. TCRdb re-called the RACE reads with MiXCR, one entry per CDR3 protein. The sample shows about 140,000 distinct CDR3 sequences, 12% of them seen only once. Sample time point: patch test 2, 6 weeks after DPC sensitization. Treatment described: therapeutic diphenylcyclopropenone sensitization with weekly scalp DPC. The rearrangement links TRBV7-6 to TRBJ2-7; a possible D gene is TRBD1 (6 bases). This sequence was found in a woman aged 50 to 60 with alopecia areata. Some clones in this sample may be carry-over from other donors' samples. Sequences were derived from whole blood, sampled in connection with sensitization to the hapten diphenylcyclopropenone (DPC). The CDR3 loop is CASSLAPQGPYEQYF. The CDR3 DNA reads TGTGCCAGCAGCTTAGCGCCACAGGGCCCATACGAGCAGTACTTC.